The source of this T cell receptor (beta chain) is a study of cytomegalovirus exposure and HLA in healthy donors (dated 2017 in TCRdb). For context, the study as a whole: An earlier analysis of roughly 500 of the donors reported 276 Gb of sequence data and 117 million unique TCR beta sequences obtained from roughly 170 million T cells. Approximately 300 gigabases of sequencing data and around 88 million unique TCR sequences made up an early release that covered over 550 HLA-typed donors. The genetic ancestry cluster associated with self-reported Caucasian donors included around 76% of the roughly 400 genotyped donors. The study aimed to test whether cataloging public T cell receptors could reveal signatures of past pathogen exposure. The study used immunosequencing to profile the T cell repertoires of 666 subjects and linked those repertoires to cytomegalovirus serostatus. In addition to the first cohort of 650 to 800 subjects, a separate validation cohort of over 90 different subjects was used. High-throughput TCR immunosequencing, statistical association of individual TCRs with disease status, and machine learning were combined to predict cytomegalovirus infection status. A later analysis re-analyzed previously published TCR beta repertoires from 666 donors and added high-resolution HLA genotyping to study TCR occurrence patterns. The later analysis used no new phenotypic data to find candidate immune exposures, relying instead on TCR beta sequences and their occurrence across donors. To decide whether each TCR beta V gene segment behaved as functional or pseudogenic, an earlier analysis of approximately 620 of the donors relied on high-throughput TCR beta sequencing. Donor age, sex, ethnicity and CMV serostatus were collected together with the repertoire data. In a later genetic analysis, genome-wide SNP genotypes for about three fifths of the 666 donors were used, and that subset was treated as a discovery cohort. All discovery cohort repertoires had been generated on a single sequencing platform. HLA typing included class I and class II loci at four-digit resolution. Typing coverage differed by locus: A, B, C, DRB1 and DQB1 were typed in about 620-640 donors, DQA1 in about 500, DPA1 in around 580, and DPB1 in roughly 470. A few DR-DQ haplotypes were handled as single units for association and clustering because linkage in the cohort was strong. Among around 400 genotyped donors of the cohort, an average of about 240,000 unique TCR beta nucleotide sequences were sequenced per donor, roughly 20% of them non-productive. Paper-wide results and their limitations: Most CMV-associated TCR beta chains appeared to be HLA-restricted in a later analysis, and the HLA associations seemed to be driven largely by CMV exposure. Compared with equally common non-associated chains, HLA-associated TCR beta chains in a later analysis were more clonally expanded and had lower generation probabilities. A group of highly shared sequence variants was considered likely to be a technical artifact of the sequencing pipeline. A later analysis found that TCR association rates varied across HLA loci, with DRB1 alleles showing the most associated TCRs and HLA-C alleles the fewest. In a later genetic analysis, fewer N-insertions in productive TCRs were reported among donors in an Asian-associated ancestry cluster than the roughly 700-donor mean. The authors suggested that the approach could potentially be extended to other disease states and immunological phenotypes. In an earlier analysis of around 500 of the donors, most TCR beta V segments appeared in productive rearrangements about 87% or about 30% of the time, broadly matching IMGT annotations. A later analysis associated about 17,000 TCR beta sequences with specific HLA alleles at a false discovery rate of 0.05. A few of the identified cytomegalovirus-associated TCR beta chains were confirmed in vitro to be specific for cytomegalovirus antigens. The study listed 170 or so TCR beta chains as associated with cytomegalovirus. The classifier was reported to diagnose cytomegalovirus status with high specificity and sensitivity in both the original and validation cohorts. A further reported finding was that TCR beta sequences accurately predicted the HLA-A and HLA-B alleles for most subjects in the first cohort. Only TCR beta chains were sequenced in this cohort, and the absence of alpha or paired-chain data limited detectable features. CMV serostatus was the only immune exposure information available for the cohort. Several of the top co-occurrence clusters appeared to be linked to parvovirus B19, influenza, CMV and Epstein-Barr virus, according to a later analysis. Because some donors lacked HLA typing at each locus, the association tests relied only on the typed subset. Strong co-occurrence of HLA alleles, especially DR and DQ, made assigning TCR associations to individual alleles difficult. Because counts were too low, 15 to 20 rarely observed V segments, including chromosome 9 orphons, were excluded from the earlier analysis of a few hundred of the donors. Correlated functional status among segregating V segments might be attributable to linkage disequilibrium, but an unknown experimental factor could not be ruled out. V-gene and J-gene trimming of TCR beta chains was associated with a missense DCLRE1C variant in a later genetic analysis, and the association was replicated in an independent cohort. Roughly uniform sequencing depth across donors was assumed in presence/absence analyses, although this assumption may not hold. Most TCR sequences were seen in very few donors, while some public TCRs were found in many individuals. The 87-base-pair reads could not distinguish some IMGT-functional V segments, including TRBV6-2 and TRBV6-3, so those segments were excluded.

From the cysteine through the phenylalanine, the CDR3 covers 14 amino acids. Of the read, only the CDR3 DNA is kept; its 42 bases are in frame from base 1. Reading the germline V gene (reference sequence) gives CDR1 SEHNR and CDR2 FQNEAQ. Library preparation employed the immunoSEQ multiplex PCR assay. A mixture of 60 forward primers for TCR Vbeta segments and 13 reverse primers for TCR Jbeta segments was used in the multiplex PCR. Amplification of the CDR3 region of rearranged TCR beta genes was performed with a multiplex PCR assay on genomic DNA. Amplified TCR beta libraries were sequenced as 87-base-pair reads on the Illumina HiSeq System. In the authors' own workflow: Across the roughly 640 repertoires, a later analysis counted approximately 83 million unique TCR beta chains, approximately 10 million of which were shared by at least two donors. Raw reads were error-corrected and collapsed into unique sequences by a nearest-neighbor algorithm in which closely related sequences were merged to remove PCR and sequencing errors. To assign V, D and J gene segments, CDR3 sequences were aligned to IMGT reference sequences. For a sequence to be retained, at least a six-nucleotide match to both a V gene segment and a J gene segment was required. A rearrangement was called productive if the CDR3 had no stop codons and remained in frame with V and J, and every other rearrangement was called non-productive. Following IMGT convention, CDR3 was defined as the stretch from the second conserved V-encoded cysteine up to the conserved J-encoded phenylalanine. In an earlier analysis of 550 to 650 of the donors, sequences lacking an unambiguous match to a single V gene segment were excluded. An earlier analysis of about 600 of the donors called V segments functional above 56.7% productive rearrangements and segregating when the between-donor standard deviation exceeded 5%. A statistical classification framework was developed to diagnose cytomegalovirus status using the catalog of TCR beta chain sequences. In a later analysis, V and J genes were assigned by comparing TCR nucleotide sequences against IMGT/GENE-DB human TR gene sequences. Using the TCRdist pipeline, a later analysis assigned CDR3 sequences along with most-parsimonious VDJ recombination scenarios. In a later analysis, every TCR beta chain was defined by the combination of its CDR3 amino acid sequence and its V-gene family, and reads without a unique V-gene family were dropped. In a later analysis, approximately 590 highly shared, low-generation-probability nucleotide sequences were removed to address suspected cross-contamination and a sequencing artifact. In a later analysis, a clonal expansion index for each public chain was calculated from normalized within-repertoire ranks of inferred template counts. A later analysis computed generation probabilities with a VDJ recombination model fitted to out-of-frame rearrangements, and checked the results against IGoR. In a later analysis, hypergeometric tests were used to score TCR-TCR, TCR-HLA and TCR-CMV co-occurrence, with a repertoire-size bias correction applied to TCR pairs. To estimate false discovery rates, a later analysis permuted the HLA or CMV assignments 20 times. In a later analysis, co-occurring TCRs were grouped using DBSCAN, with TCRdist sequence similarity added in when clustering inside HLA-allele-positive subsets. Repertoires with fewer than 30,000 or more than 120,000 public chains were left out of co-occurrence clustering, as were a handful of repertoires with anomalous nucleotide sharing. TCRdb mirrors the immuneACCESS table, restricted to in-frame sequences. Some clones are absent from its copies; in checked studies, under half trace to an unresolved V gene, and the reason for the others is unknown. V, J and clone size are taken as reported in that table, and D and trimming were inferred from the DNA itself. For this sample there are 200,000 to 250,000 clones; around 80% appear just once. The biggest ten clones account for 5.4% of the sample.

A few counts support this clone. Its recognized antigen is unknown. Germline and junction disagree at one end, which may indicate a read error. The cohort consisted of approximately 690 healthy bone marrow donors. At the time of sampling, all cohort members were nominally healthy, though unrecorded immune exposures were likely present. The donor tested CMV seropositive and was one of the 289 seropositive cohort members. Each donor provided a peripheral blood sample, and peripheral blood mononuclear cells were used for TCR beta sequencing. The Qiagen DNeasy Blood Extraction Kit was used to extract genomic DNA from the blood cell samples.

This clonotype originated in a woman aged 40 to 50 in good health and CMV-seropositive. Sequenced material: PBMCs. The chain is assembled from TRBV7-9 and TRBJ1-1, with TRBD1 perhaps the D gene, on 6 matching bases. At the DNA level, the sequence is TGTTCCAGCAGCTTAGTGGGGGCGCAAACTGAAGCTTTCTTT. It translates to CSSSLVGAQTEAFF.